This T cell receptor beta chain was captured by sequencing in a study of T-cell reconstitution after alpha-beta-depleted transplantation in children. Unique molecular identifiers were built into the TCRbeta library. TCRdb recomputed calls from the PCR reads with MiXCR, one row per CDR3 protein. The data contain some 490,000 distinct CDR3 sequences, approximately 13% of them seen just once; the ten biggest clones take up approximately 5.4%. Germline CDR1 MNHNS, CDR2 SASEGT. Trimming cost V 3 bases and J 9 bases, with 15 bases left between them. The CDR3 sequence is 15 residues long. V is TRBV6-1 and J is TRBJ1-6, with D unresolved. The sequences come from PBMCs from the stem cell graft donor, collected from the stem cell graft. The receptor was derived from a human donor who donated a stem cell graft to a child with combined immunodeficiency. The CDR3 nucleotides are TGTGCCAGCAGTGACCTCGGGGAACCAGGTTCACCCCTCCACTTT. Its protein product is CASSDLGEPGSPLHF.